This TCR beta chain was documented in a study of blood T cell repertoires in COVID-19. J gave up 4 bases and V 1 base, and 3 bases lay outside the gene matches. In germline, CDR1 is KGHDR, CDR2 SFDVKD. This CDR3 is 15 amino acids long. Sequencing used immunoSEQ multiplex PCR; TCRdb keeps in-frame clones, though not all of them. The table includes some 100,000 clones, approximately 90% detected once. The gene calls are TRBV24-1 and TRBJ2-3; 8 bases line up with TRBD2. The specimen sequenced was peripheral blood. The source of this sequence is a human donor in a cohort sampled during active COVID-19. CDR3 DNA sequence: TGTGCCACCAGTGATTTAGCGGGAGCTGCAGATACGCAGTATTTT. It encodes CATSDLAGAADTQYF.